The next 2 T cell receptor beta chains were all read from a single sample in a study of blood T cell repertoires in COVID-19. Method: immunoSEQ multiplex PCR; TCRdb's copy keeps in-frame clones and lacks some. The repertoire holds around 160,000 clones, 65% to 85% seen once, with less than 6% in the top ten. Sequencing was done on a sample of PBMCs or T cells enriched from blood (not recorded which). Every receptor here comes from a woman aged 45 to 65 who had been exposed to COVID-19.

This chain links TRBV19 with TRBJ1-5, with D uncertain. The CDR3 sequence is 15 residues long. Trimming left V 1 base short and J 0 bases short, with 7 bases between. Germline V gene sequence: CDR1 LNHDA, CDR2 SQIVND (reference sequence). The DNA of the CDR3 is TGTGCCAGTAGTATAGTTTCTAATAGCAATCAGCCCCAGCATTTT. Encoded protein: CASSIVSNSNQPQHF.

The J gene is TRBJ1-4, the V gene TRBV28; 7 nucleotides agree with TRBD1. Germline lookup yields CDR1 MDHEN and CDR2 SYDVKM. The ends lost 7 bases at V and 7 bases at J; junction bases unmatched: 6. The CDR3 spans 13 residues. CDR3 nucleotide sequence: TGTGCCAGCACGGACAGGCGACCTGAAAAACTGTTTTTT. It encodes CASTDRRPEKLFF.